Sequencing of this T cell receptor beta chain was carried out in a study of molecular identifiers for immune sequencing clone quantification. One entry per CDR3 protein results from TCRdb running MiXCR on the PCR reads. The table has about 630,000 distinct CDR3 sequences, roughly 25% seen once. Trimming took 6 bases from V and 13 from J, leaving 24 bases between them. Germline V gene sequence: CDR1 MNHEY, CDR2 SVGAGI. CDR3 size: 14 residues. Sorting isolated naive CD8 T cells as CD8+CD4-CCR7+CD45RA+ events. Regarding the study as a whole: Spiked Jurkat TCR RNA originating from one cell could reportedly be identified amid some 920,000 naive cells. The share of molecules held by clones above 20 RNA copies was over 99% in effector cells and under 1% in naive cells.

As for this clonotype: What it recognizes is unknown. This sequence may be a read error, since a much larger clone differs from it by one base.

Sequenced input: naive CD8+ T cells from blood, with Jurkat cell RNA spiked in. Subset defined: FACS-sorted CD8+CD4-CCR7+CD45RA+ naive T cells. This chain links TRBV6-5 with TRBJ1-1, with unresolved D. This sequence originates from a human donor in good health. Some libraries in this study had Jurkat cell RNA spiked in. The CDR3 region is CASSPVSCSNRGFF. CDR3 bases: TGTGCCAGCAGCCCTGTGAGTTGTAGCAACCGGGGTTTCTTT.